This is a list of T cell receptor beta chains from one sample in a study of CD8+CD57+ T cells in acquired aplastic anemia. TCRdb itself ran the reads through MiXCR, one entry per CDR3 protein. Of 120,000 or so distinct CDR3 sequences in the sample, about 40% were seen once. Sequencing used sorted CD4+, CD8+, or CD8+CD57+ T cells (not recorded which) from PBMCs. The receptors here all came from a human donor with aplastic anemia. CDR3s include the opening cysteine and the closing phenylalanine or tryptophan. A D gene is named only where the DNA matches it firmly. Clone size is given for some rows only: seen once, a few or many times, or a class if the clone is expanded.

abundance	d_gene	v_gene	j_gene	len	CDR3nt	CDR3aa
.	.	TRBV13	TRBJ2-3	13	TGCGCCAACAGCTTAAGCGAACGAGATACGCAGTATTTT	CANSLSERDTQYF
many	TRBD1	TRBV10-2	TRBJ1-2	14	TGCGCCAGCAGTGAGTCGACAGGGCTGGAAGGCTACACCTTC	CASSESTGLEGYTF
many	TRBD1	TRBV10-1	TRBJ2-1	14	TGCGCCAGCAGTGCCGGGACAGGGGACCGTGAGCAGTTCTTC	CASSAGTGDREQFF
many	TRBD1	TRBV7-2	TRBJ2-5	16	TGTGCCAGCAGCCAATCTTCGACAGGGCCTTGGGAGACCCAGTACTTC	CASSQSSTGPWETQYF
many	.	TRBV19	TRBJ1-2	15	TGTGCCAGTAGTTTCTCGACAGTGTCCGCGGCTGGCTACACCTTC	CASSFSTVSAAGYTF
.	.	TRBV25-1	TRBJ2-7	13	TGTGCCAGCAGTCGGGACGGAGGGGGAGAGCAGTACTTC	CASSRDGGGEQYF
many	TRBD1	TRBV4-1	TRBJ1-4	13	TGCGCCAGCAGCCAAGTCAGGGGGGAAAAACTGTTTTTT	CASSQVRGEKLFF
.	TRBD1	TRBV4-1	TRBJ1-5	15	TGCGCCCGCAGCCAAGTACAGGGGTCCAATCAGCCCCAGCATTTT	CARSQVQGSNQPQHF
few	TRBD1	TRBV15	TRBJ1-6	12	TGTGCCACCAGCAGGGGACAGCCACCCCTCCACTTT	CATSRGQPPLHF
.	.	TRBV19	TRBJ2-2	18	TGTGCCAGTAGCCGACCGACCTTGGGGAGGCGGAACACCGGGAAGCTGTTTTTT	CASSRPTLGRRNTGKLFF
many	.	TRBV12-3/TRBV12-4	TRBJ1-5	13	TGTGCCAGCACAACGGGGGCTAATCAGCCCCAGCATTTT	CASTTGANQPQHF
many	TRBD1	TRBV5-4	TRBJ1-2	18	TGTGCCAGCAGCTTGAGCCCCACGGGGACAGGGGACAACTATGGCTACACCTTC	CASSLSPTGTGDNYGYTF
.	.	TRBV7-2	TRBJ1-2	13	TGTGCCAGCAGCTCCCCGCCACTTTTTGCCTACACCTTC	CASSSPPLFAYTF
.	TRBD1	TRBV19	TRBJ1-5	14	TGTGCCACGAGACAGGGCACCAGCAATCAGCCCCAGCATTTT	CATRQGTSNQPQHF
.	.	TRBV13	TRBJ2-5	13	TGTGCCAGCCAGGGGGGGACTCAAGAGACCCAGTACTTC	CASQGGTQETQYF
.	TRBD1	TRBV10-3	TRBJ1-1	13	TGTGCCGCCTCAGAAAGGGGGCAAACTGAAGCTTTCTTT	CAASERGQTEAFF
many	.	TRBV4-1	TRBJ1-1	14	TGCGCCAGCAGCCAAGTGGCGGGGATCACTGAAGCTTTCTTT	CASSQVAGITEAFF
.	.	TRBV19	TRBJ1-4	17	TGTGCCAGCTCCCCGGGGTTCCGTTCCTCAACTAATGAAAAACTGTTTTTT	CASSPGFRSSTNEKLFF
.	.	TRBV2	TRBJ1-2	14	TGTGCCACCAGTGCCTCATACGGGGCGGACGGCTACACCTTC	CATSASYGADGYTF
.	.	TRBV27	TRBJ1-1	14	TGTGCCAGCAGTTTATACAGGGAAAACACTGAAGCTTTCTTT	CASSLYRENTEAFF
.	.	TRBV4-1	TRBJ1-5	14	TGCGCCAGCAGCCAGGACAAAAGCAATCAGCCCCAGCATTTT	CASSQDKSNQPQHF
.	TRBD1	TRBV24-1	TRBJ2-1	13	TGTGCCACAAGGGACAGGGGGGGGAATGAGCAGTTCTTC	CATRDRGGNEQFF
.	.	TRBV4-3	TRBJ2-1	16	TGCGCCAGCAGCCTAGGCCAGCAGATTCTCTACAATGAGCAGTTCTTC	CASSLGQQILYNEQFF
many	.	TRBV6-2/TRBV6-3	TRBJ1-5	12	TGTGCCAGCAGCAGCGTAAATCAGCCCCAGCATTTT	CASSSVNQPQHF
many	.	TRBV7-9	TRBJ1-3	15	TGTGCCAGCAGCTTAACCGGGACGGATGGAAACACCATATATTTT	CASSLTGTDGNTIYF
.	.	TRBV6-6	TRBJ1-2	10	TGTGCCAGCAGTTTAGATGGCTACACCTTC	CASSLDGYTF
.	.	TRBV9	TRBJ1-2	14	TGTGCCAGCAGCGTAGGAGGGGTTCGGTATGGCTACACCTTC	CASSVGGVRYGYTF
.	TRBD1	TRBV9	TRBJ2-1	16	TGTGCCAGCAGCCCAGGAGGGGGACAGGGGCTGAATGAGCAGTTCTTC	CASSPGGGQGLNEQFF